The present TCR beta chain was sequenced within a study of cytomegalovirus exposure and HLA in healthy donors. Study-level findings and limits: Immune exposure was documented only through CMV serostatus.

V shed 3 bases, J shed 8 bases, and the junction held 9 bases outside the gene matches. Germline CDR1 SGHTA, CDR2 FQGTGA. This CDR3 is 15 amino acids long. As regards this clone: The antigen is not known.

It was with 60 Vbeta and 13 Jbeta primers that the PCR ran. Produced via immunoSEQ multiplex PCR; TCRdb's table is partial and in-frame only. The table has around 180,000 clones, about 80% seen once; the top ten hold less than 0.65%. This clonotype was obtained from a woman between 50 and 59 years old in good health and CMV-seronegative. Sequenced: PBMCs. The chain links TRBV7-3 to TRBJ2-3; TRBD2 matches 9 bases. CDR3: CASSLRGGVGPTQYF. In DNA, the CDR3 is TGTGCCAGCAGCTTGCGGGGGGGTGTGGGGCCTACGCAGTATTTT. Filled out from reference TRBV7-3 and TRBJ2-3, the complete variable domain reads GAGVSQTPSNKVTEKGKYVELRCDPISGHTALYWYRQSLGQGPEFLIYFQGTGAADDSGLPNDRFFAVRPEGSVSTLKIQRTERGDSAVYLCASSLRGGVGPTQYFGPGTRLTVL.